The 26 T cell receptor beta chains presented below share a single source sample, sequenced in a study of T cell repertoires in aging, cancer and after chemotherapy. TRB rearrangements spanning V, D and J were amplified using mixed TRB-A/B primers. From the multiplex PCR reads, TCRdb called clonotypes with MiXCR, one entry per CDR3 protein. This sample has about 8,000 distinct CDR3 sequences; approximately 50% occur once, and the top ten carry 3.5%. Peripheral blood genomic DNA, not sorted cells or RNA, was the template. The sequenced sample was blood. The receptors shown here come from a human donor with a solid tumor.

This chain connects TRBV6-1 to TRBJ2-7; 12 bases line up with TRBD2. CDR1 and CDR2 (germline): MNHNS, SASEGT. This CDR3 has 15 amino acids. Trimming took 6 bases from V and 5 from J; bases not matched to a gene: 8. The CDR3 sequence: CASSLMTSGSDEQYF. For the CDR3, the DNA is TGTGCCAGCAGCCTGATGACTAGCGGGAGTGACGAGCAGTACTTC.

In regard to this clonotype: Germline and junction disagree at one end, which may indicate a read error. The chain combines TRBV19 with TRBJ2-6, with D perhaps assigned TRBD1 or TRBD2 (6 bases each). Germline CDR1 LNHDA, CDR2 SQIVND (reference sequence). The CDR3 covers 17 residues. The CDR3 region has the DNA TGTGCCAGTAACACTGGGGGGCTTATCTCTGGGGCCAACGTCATGACTTTC. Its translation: CASNTGGLISGANVMTF.

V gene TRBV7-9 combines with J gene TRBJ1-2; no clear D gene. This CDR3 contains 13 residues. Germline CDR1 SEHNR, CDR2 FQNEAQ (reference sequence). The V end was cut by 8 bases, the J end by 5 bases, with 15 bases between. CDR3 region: CASLAGTAYGYTF. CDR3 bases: TGTGCCAGCTTAGCGGGAACGGCTTATGGCTACACCTTC.

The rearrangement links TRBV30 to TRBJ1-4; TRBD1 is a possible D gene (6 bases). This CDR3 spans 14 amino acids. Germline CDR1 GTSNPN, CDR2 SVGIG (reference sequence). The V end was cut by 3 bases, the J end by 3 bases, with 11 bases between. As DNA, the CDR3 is TGTGCCTGGAGCCCGGGACACTCTAATGAAAAACTGTTTTTT. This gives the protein CAWSPGHSNEKLFF.

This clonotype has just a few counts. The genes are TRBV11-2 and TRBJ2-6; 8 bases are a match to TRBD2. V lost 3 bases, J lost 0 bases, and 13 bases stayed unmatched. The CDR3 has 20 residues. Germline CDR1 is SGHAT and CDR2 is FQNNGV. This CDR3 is CASSFRPGGTPISGANVLTF. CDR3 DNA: TGTGCCAGCAGCTTCCGTCCGGGGGGGACACCGATCTCTGGGGCCAACGTCCTGACTTTC. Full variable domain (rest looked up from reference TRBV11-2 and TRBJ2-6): EAGVAQSPRYKIIEKRQSVAFWCNPISGHATLYWYQQILGQGPKLLIQFQNNGVVDDSQLPKDRFSAERLKGVDSTLKIQPAKLEDSAVYLCASSFRPGGTPISGANVLTFGAGSRLTVL.

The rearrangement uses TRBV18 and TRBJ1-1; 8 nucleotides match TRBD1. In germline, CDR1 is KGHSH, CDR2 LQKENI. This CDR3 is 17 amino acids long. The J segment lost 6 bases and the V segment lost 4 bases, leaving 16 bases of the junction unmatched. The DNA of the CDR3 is TGTGCCAGCTCACTACTCGGTCCTACAGGGGGAGTAGCTGAAGCTTTCTTT. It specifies CASSLLGPTGGVAEAFF.

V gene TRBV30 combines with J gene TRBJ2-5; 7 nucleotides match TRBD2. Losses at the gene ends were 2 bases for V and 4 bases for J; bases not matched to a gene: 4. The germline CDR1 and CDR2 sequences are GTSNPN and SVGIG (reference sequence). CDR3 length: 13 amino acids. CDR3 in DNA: TGTGCCTGGAGTATAGGCGGGGGAGAGACCCAGTACTTC. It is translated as CAWSIGGGETQYF. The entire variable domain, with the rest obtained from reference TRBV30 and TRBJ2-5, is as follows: SQTIHQWPATLVQPVGSPLSLECTVEGTSNPNLYWYRQAAGRGLQLLFYSVGIGQISSEVPQNLSASRPQDRQFILSSKKLLLSDSGFYLCAWSIGGGETQYFGPGTRLLVL.

CDR3 DNA sequence: TGTGCCAGCAGTTACTCGGCCCCCGGACGGAGAGAAGCCATATATTTT. The encoded protein is CASSYSAPGRREAIYF. The V and J genes are TRBV6-2 or TRBV6-3 and TRBJ1-3, with D uncertain. The CDR3 has 16 residues. Trimming removed 0 bases from V and 11 bases from J, with 20 bases in between. Germline V gene data show CDR1 as MNHEY and CDR2 as SVGEGT.

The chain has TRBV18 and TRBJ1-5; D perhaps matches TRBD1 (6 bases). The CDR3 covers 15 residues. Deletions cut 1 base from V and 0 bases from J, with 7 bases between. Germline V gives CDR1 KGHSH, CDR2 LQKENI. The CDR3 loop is CASSPQGDSNQPQHF. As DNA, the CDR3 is TGTGCCAGCTCACCACAGGGGGATAGCAATCAGCCCCAGCATTTT.

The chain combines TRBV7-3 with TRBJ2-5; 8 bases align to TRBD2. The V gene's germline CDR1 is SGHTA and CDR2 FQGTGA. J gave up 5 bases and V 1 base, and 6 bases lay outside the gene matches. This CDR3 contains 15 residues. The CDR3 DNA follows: TGTGCCAGCAGCTTAAACGGGAGGGCCGGGGAGACCCAGTACTTC. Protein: CASSLNGRAGETQYF.

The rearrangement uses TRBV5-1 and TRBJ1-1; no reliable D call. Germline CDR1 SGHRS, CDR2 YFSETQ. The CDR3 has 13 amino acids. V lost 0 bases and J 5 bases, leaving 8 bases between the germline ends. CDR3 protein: CASSLGTGTEAFF. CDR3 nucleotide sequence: TGCGCCAGCAGCTTGGGCACGGGAACTGAAGCTTTCTTT.

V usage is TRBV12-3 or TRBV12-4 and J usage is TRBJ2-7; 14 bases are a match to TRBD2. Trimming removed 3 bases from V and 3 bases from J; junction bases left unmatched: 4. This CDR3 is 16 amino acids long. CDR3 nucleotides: TGTGCCAGCAGTTTGGGACTAGCGGGAGTAGGCTACGAGCAGTACTTC. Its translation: CASSLGLAGVGYEQYF.

CDR3 loop: CASGQRGTEAFF. In DNA form, the CDR3 reads TGTGCCAGCGGTCAAAGGGGGACTGAAGCTTTCTTT. The J gene is TRBJ1-1, the V gene TRBV5-5; D may be TRBD1 (6 bases). This CDR3 is built from 12 residues. Germline CDR1 reads SGHKS; CDR2 reads YYEKEE (reference sequence). V was clipped by 7 bases and J by 5 bases, with 12 bases between them.

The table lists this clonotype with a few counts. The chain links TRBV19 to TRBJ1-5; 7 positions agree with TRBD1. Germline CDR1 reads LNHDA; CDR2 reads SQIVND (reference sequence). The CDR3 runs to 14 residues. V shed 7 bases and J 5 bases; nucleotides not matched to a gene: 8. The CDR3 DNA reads TGTGCCAGTACCCTCGGGGACAGCTATCAGCCCCAGCATTTT. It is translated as CASTLGDSYQPQHF.

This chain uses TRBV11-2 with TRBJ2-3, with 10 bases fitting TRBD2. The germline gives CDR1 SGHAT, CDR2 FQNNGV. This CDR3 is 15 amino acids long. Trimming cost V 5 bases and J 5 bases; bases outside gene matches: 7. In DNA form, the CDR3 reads TGTGCCAGCAGCCTAAGCGGGAGGGCCGTAGATACGCAGTATTTT. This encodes CASSLSGRAVDTQYF.

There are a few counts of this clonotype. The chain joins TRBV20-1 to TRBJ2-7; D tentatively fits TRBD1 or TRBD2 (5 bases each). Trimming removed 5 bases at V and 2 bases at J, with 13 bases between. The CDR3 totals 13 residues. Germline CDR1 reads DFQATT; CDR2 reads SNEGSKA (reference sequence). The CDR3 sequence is CSAGRDGTYEQYF. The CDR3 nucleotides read TGCAGTGCTGGTCGGGACGGAACCTACGAGCAGTACTTC.

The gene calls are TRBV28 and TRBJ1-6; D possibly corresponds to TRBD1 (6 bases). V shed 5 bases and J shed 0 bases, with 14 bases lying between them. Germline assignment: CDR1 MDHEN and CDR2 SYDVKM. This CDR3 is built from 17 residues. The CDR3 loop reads CASSGGGGSSYNSPLHF. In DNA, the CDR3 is TGTGCCAGCAGTGGGGGCGGAGGATCCTCCTATAATTCACCCCTCCACTTT.

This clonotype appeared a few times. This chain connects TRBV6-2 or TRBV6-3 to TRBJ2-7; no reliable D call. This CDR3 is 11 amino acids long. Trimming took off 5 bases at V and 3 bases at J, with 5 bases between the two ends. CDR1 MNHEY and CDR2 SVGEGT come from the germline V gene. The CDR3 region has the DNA TGTGCCAGCAGTCACGACTACGAGCAGTACTTC. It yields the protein CASSHDYEQYF.

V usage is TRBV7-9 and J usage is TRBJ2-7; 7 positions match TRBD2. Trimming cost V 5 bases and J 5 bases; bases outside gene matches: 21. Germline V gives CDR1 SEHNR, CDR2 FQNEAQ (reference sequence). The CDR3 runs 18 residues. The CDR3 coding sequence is TGTGCCAGCAGCCATCCCCCGGGAGGATCACGGATGGCCAACGAGCAGTACTTC. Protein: CASSHPPGGSRMANEQYF.

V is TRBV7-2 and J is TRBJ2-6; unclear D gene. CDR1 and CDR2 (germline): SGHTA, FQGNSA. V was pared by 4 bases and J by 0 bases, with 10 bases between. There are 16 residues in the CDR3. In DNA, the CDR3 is TGTGCCAGCAGCTCCTCCGTGAGCTCTGGGGCCAACGTCCTGACTTTC. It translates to CASSSSVSSGANVLTF.

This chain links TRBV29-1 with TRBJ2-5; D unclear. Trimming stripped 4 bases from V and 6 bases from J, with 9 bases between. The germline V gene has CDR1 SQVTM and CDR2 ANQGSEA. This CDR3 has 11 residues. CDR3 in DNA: TGCAGCGTTGTGATACCAAAGACCCAGTACTTC. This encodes CSVVIPKTQYF.

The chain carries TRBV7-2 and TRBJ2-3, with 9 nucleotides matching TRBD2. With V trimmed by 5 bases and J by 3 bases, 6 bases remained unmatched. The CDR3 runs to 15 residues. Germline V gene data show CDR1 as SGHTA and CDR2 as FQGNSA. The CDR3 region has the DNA TGTGCCAGCAGCGCCGGACTAGCGCGAACAGATACGCAGTATTTT. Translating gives CASSAGLARTDTQYF.

The CDR3 DNA reads as TGTGCCAGCAGTTACTCTAGCGGGCCCCGGGACACCGGGGAGCTGTTTTTT. The encoded protein is CASSYSSGPRDTGELFF. The chain links TRBV6-2 or TRBV6-3 to TRBJ2-2, with 7 nucleotides matching TRBD2. The CDR3 runs 17 residues. Per germline, CDR1 MNHEY and CDR2 SVGEGT. V lost 0 bases, J lost 3 bases, and 7 bases stayed unmatched.

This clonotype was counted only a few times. The DNA of the CDR3 is TGCAGCGTTGATGGGGTGGGACACTTCACAGATACGCAGTATTTT. As protein: CSVDGVGHFTDTQYF. This chain links TRBV29-1 with TRBJ2-3; tentatively, D is TRBD1 (6 bases). Germline V gene data show CDR1 as SQVTM and CDR2 as ANQGSEA. V was shortened by 3 bases and J by 2 bases, with 15 bases between the two germline ends. This CDR3 has 15 residues.

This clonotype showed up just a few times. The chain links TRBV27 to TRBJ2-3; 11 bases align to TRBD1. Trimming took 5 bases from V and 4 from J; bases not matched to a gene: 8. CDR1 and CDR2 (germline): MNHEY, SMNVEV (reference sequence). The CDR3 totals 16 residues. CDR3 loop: CASSQRTGGGSDTQYF. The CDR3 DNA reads TGTGCCAGCAGTCAACGGACAGGGGGCGGCTCAGATACGCAGTATTTT.

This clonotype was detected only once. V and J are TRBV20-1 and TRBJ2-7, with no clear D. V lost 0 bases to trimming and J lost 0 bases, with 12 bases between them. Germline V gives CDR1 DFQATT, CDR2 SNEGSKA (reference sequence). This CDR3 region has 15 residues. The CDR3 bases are TGCAGTGCTAGAGATCCCCTAGTATCCTCCTACGAGCAGTACTTC. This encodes CSARDPLVSSYEQYF.